This TCR beta chain originates from a study of T and B cells in COVID-19 patients. About the research overall: Recovered patients mostly had mild to moderate COVID-19 managed as outpatients.

This clonotype was detected a few times. The antigen is unknown. BIOMED2 TRB-A/B primer pools were used in multiplex TRB PCR. TCRdb re-called the multiplex PCR reads with MiXCR, one entry per CDR3 protein. The sample shows 18,000 or so distinct CDR3 sequences, 35% to 45% of them seen only once. Trimming stripped 3 bases from V and 1 base from J, with 6 bases between. The CDR3 contains 13 residues. From blood, about 230-500 ng of genomic DNA served as TRB template. Overall study results and limits: There were thousands of TCR clusters exclusive to the recovered cohort, some 31 with low generation probability. Patients with COVID-19 reportedly showed strongly skewed T cell receptor beta variable and joining gene usage. No sequencing was yet done of CD4+, regulatory or CD8+ subsets, or of SARS-CoV-2-responsive or tetramer+ sorted cells.

The sample was blood. The sequence was obtained from a human donor with active COVID-19. This chain links TRBV12-3 or TRBV12-4 with TRBJ1-1; no definite D call. The CDR3 DNA is TGTGCCAGCAGTTTCTGGAGGAACACTGAAGCTTTCTTT. Translated: CASSFWRNTEAFF.